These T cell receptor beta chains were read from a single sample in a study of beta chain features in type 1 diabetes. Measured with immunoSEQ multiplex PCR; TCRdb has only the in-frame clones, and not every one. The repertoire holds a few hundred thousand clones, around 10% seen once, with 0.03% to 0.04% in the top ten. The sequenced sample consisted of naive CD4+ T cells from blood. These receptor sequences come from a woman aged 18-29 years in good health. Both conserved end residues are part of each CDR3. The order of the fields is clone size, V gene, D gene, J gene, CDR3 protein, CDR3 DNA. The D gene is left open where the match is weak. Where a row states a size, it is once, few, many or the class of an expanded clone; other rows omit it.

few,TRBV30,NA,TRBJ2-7,CAWAVAYEQYF,TGTGCCTGGGCGGTTGCCTACGAGCAGTACTTC
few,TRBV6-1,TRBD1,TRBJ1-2,CASSESKGDRRNYGYTF,TGTGCCAGCAGTGAAAGTAAGGGGGACAGGAGAAACTATGGCTACACCTTC
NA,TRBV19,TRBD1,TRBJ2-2,CASSIKRTGDTGELFF,TGTGCCAGTAGTATCAAGAGGACAGGGGACACCGGGGAGCTGTTTTTT
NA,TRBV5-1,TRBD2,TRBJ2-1,CASSLAGGGINEQFF,TGCGCCAGCAGTCTAGCGGGAGGGGGTATAAATGAGCAGTTCTTC
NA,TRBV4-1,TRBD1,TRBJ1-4,CASSQETGPNEKLFF,TGCGCCAGCAGCCAAGAGACAGGGCCTAATGAAAAACTGTTTTTT
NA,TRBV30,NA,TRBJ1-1,CAWSVSPRLAFF,TGTGCCTGGAGTGTTAGCCCAAGATTAGCTTTCTTT
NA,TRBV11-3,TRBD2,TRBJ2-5,CASSQGLAGIQDQETQYF,TGTGCCAGCAGCCAAGGGCTAGCGGGAATTCAAGACCAAGAGACCCAGTACTTC
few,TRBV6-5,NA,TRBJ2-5,CASSYGFRGDETQYF,TGTGCCAGCAGTTACGGTTTCAGGGGAGACGAGACCCAGTACTTC
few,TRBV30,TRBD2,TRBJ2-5,CAWSPRGGVETQYF,TGTGCCTGGAGCCCACGGGGGGGGGTAGAGACCCAGTACTTC
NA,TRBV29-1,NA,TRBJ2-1,CSVEARGLAYNEQFF,TGCAGCGTTGAGGCCAGGGGTTTGGCCTACAATGAGCAGTTCTTC
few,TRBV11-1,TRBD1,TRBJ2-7,CASSRRQGVSYEQYF,TGTGCCAGCAGCCGTCGACAGGGGGTTTCCTACGAGCAGTACTTC
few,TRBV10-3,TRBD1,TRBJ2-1,CAISEGQVSYNEQFF,TGTGCCATCAGTGAGGGACAGGTCTCCTACAATGAGCAGTTCTTC
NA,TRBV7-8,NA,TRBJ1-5,CASSPTGGSNQPQHF,TGTGCCAGCAGCCCGACGGGGGGGAGCAATCAGCCCCAGCATTTT
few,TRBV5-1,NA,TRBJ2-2,CASSLAVTGELFF,TGCGCCAGCAGCTTGGCGGTTACCGGGGAGCTGTTTTTT
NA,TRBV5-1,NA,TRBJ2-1,CASSNLGLIDNEQFF,TGCGCCAGCAGTAATTTGGGACTGATAGACAATGAGCAGTTCTTC
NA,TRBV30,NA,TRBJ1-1,CACEGLSTEAFF,TGTGCCTGCGAGGGACTCAGCACTGAAGCTTTCTTT
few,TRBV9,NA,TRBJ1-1,CASSPGHSNTEAFF,TGTGCCAGCAGCCCGGGACATTCGAACACTGAAGCTTTCTTT
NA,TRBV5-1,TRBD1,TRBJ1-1,CASSSRQGPNTEAFF,TGCGCCAGCAGCTCGAGACAGGGCCCGAACACTGAAGCTTTCTTT
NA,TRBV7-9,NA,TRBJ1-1,CASSFTQAATEAFF,TGTGCCAGCAGCTTTACCCAGGCAGCCACTGAAGCTTTCTTT
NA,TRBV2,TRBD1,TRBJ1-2,CASRGDRDGYTF,TGTGCCAGCAGAGGAGACAGGGACGGCTACACCTTC
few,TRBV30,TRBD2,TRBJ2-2,CAWSRQGGHTGELFF,TGTGCCTGGAGTAGGCAGGGAGGGCACACCGGGGAGCTGTTTTTT
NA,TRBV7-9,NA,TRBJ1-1,CASSFTQGKTEAFF,TGTGCCAGCAGCTTTACGCAGGGAAAGACTGAAGCTTTCTTT
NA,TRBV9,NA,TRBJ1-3,CASSVGSGGSGNTIYF,TGTGCCAGCAGCGTAGGCAGCGGAGGCTCTGGAAACACCATATATTTT
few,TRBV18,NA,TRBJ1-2,CASSPEGYYGYTF,TGTGCCAGCTCACCAGAGGGCTACTATGGCTACACCTTC
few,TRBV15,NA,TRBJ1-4,CATSRGLLREKLFF,TGTGCCACCAGCAGAGGACTACTTAGGGAAAAACTGTTTTTT
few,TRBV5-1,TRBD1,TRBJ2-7,CASSFGDRGYEQYF,TGCGCCAGCAGCTTCGGGGACAGGGGCTACGAGCAGTACTTC
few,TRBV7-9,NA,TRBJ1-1,CASSRGEGEEAFF,TGTGCCAGCAGCCGCGGAGAAGGGGAAGAAGCTTTCTTT
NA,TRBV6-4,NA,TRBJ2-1,CASRGGDRVTDEQFF,TGTGCCAGCAGGGGGGGAGACAGGGTCACCGATGAGCAGTTCTTC
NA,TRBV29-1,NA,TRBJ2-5,CSALREQYF,TGCAGCGCCCTACGAGAGCAGTACTTC
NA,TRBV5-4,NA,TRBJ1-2,CASSLVSNYGYTF,TGTGCCAGCAGCTTGGTTTCGAACTATGGCTACACCTTC
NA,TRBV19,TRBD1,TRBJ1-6,CASSTTGEGRSPLHF,TGTGCCAGTAGTACGACAGGGGAGGGCCGATCACCCCTCCACTTT
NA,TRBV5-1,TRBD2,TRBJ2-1,CASRGESYNEQFF,TGCGCCAGTCGGGGGGAGTCCTACAATGAGCAGTTCTTC
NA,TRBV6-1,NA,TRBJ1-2,CASSETIGLQGYHGYTF,TGTGCCAGCAGTGAGACGATCGGCCTACAGGGATACCATGGCTACACCTTC
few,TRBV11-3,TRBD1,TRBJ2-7,CASSSDPGTAAYEQYF,TGTGCCAGCAGCTCAGACCCCGGGACAGCAGCCTACGAGCAGTACTTC
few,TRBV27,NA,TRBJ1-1,CASSFAAVMNTEAFF,TGTGCCAGCAGTTTTGCGGCCGTTATGAACACTGAAGCTTTCTTT
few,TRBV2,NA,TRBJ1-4,CASSGQLANEKLFF,TGTGCCAGCAGTGGACAGTTAGCTAATGAAAAACTGTTTTTT
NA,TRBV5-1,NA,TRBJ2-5,CASSLVGQVQETQYF,TGCGCCAGCAGCTTGGTCGGCCAGGTCCAAGAGACCCAGTACTTC
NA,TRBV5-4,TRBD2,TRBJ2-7,CASSSTSASYEQYF,TGTGCCAGCAGCTCGACTAGCGCCTCCTACGAGCAGTACTTC
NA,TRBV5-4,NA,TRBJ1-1,CASSLSTASSTEAFF,TGTGCCAGCAGCTTGTCGACAGCCTCGAGTACTGAAGCTTTCTTT
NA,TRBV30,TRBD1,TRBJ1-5,CAWSPGTGAYQPQHF,TGTGCCTGGAGTCCCGGGACAGGGGCGTATCAGCCCCAGCATTTT